This T cell receptor (beta chain) was identified during a study of T cell clonality in common variable immunodeficiency. General study findings and limits: Fewer TCRbeta clones were shared among CVID subjects than controls.

This clone was seen repeatedly, ten times or more. The antigen is not known. The read gets to within 3 residues of the CDR3 end, and the germline J gene fills in the rest. This CDR3 contains 14 residues. The V gene's germline CDR1 is MRHNA and CDR2 SNTAGT. The germline V and J ends were trimmed by 3 bases and 6 bases, with 12 bases remaining between them. Repertoires were generated with immunoSEQ multiplex PCR, while TCRdb's copy carries only in-frame clones and drops some. The sample is made up of 40,000 to 45,000 clones, none counted only once. Donors gave roughly 5 to 9 ml heparinized peripheral whole blood.

This clonotype was sampled from a person between 18 and 70 years old in good health. This chain connects TRBV6-4 to TRBJ2-1, with D maybe TRBD2 (5 bases). The sequenced sample consisted of peripheral blood mononuclear cells. The covered CDR3 bases are TGTGCCAGCAGTGATGGAGGTAGCGCCAATGAG. Amino acid sequence: CASSDGGSANE. The whole CDR3 sequence is CASSDGGSANEQFF.